The 28 T cell receptor beta chains listed next were all sequenced from one sample in a study of T-cell memory formation after mild COVID-19. One entry per CDR3 protein, called by TCRdb with MiXCR from the 5' RACE reads. This sample has a few hundred thousand distinct CDR3 sequences, with 20% to 25% found just once. The sequencing sample was made of PBMCs or a T cell subset sorted from them (not recorded which). These receptors came from a man aged 18 to 30 who had mild COVID-19 (a few samples of this study predate the infection). Cell type and time point are not known.

This clonotype has only a few counts. J is TRBJ2-5 and V is TRBV3-1, with 8 bases fitting TRBD2. The CDR3 length is 17 residues. V shed 3 bases and J 2 bases; nucleotides not matched to a gene: 11. Germline values: CDR1 LGHDT, CDR2 YNNKEL (reference sequence). The CDR3 reads CASSQIDDPGGQETQYF. The CDR3 nucleotides read TGTGCCAGCAGCCAGATTGATGACCCGGGGGGGCAAGAGACCCAGTACTTC.

There are a few counts of this clonotype. The chain carries TRBV5-1 and TRBJ2-3; 7 bases fit TRBD1. Germline CDR1 reads SGHRS; CDR2 reads YFSETQ. The ends lost 4 bases at V and 3 bases at J; junction bases unmatched: 8. The CDR3 spans 15 residues. CDR3 region: CASSPEGAGTDTQYF. The DNA for the CDR3 is TGCGCCAGCAGCCCCGAGGGGGCCGGAACAGATACGCAGTATTTT.

This CDR3 reads CASSLGGSAGYNEQFF. The CDR3 DNA reads as TGCGCCAGCAGCCTTGGCGGTTCGGCAGGCTACAATGAGCAGTTCTTC. The chain has TRBV5-1 and TRBJ2-1; unclear D gene. This CDR3 is built from 16 residues. The V end lost 4 bases, the J end lost 3 bases, and 17 bases lay between the germline ends. Germline V gene sequence: CDR1 SGHRS, CDR2 YFSETQ. Looking up the rest from reference TRBV5-1 and TRBJ2-1 gives the full variable domain: KAGVTQTPRYLIKTRGQQVTLSCSPISGHRSVSWYQQTPGQGLQFLFEYFSETQRNKGNFPGRFSGRQFSNSRSEMNVSTLELGDSALYLCASSLGGSAGYNEQFFGPGTRLTVL.

This clonotype was seen repeatedly, ten times or more. The J gene is TRBJ1-2, the V gene TRBV11-2, with D uncertain. Germline V gene data show CDR1 as SGHAT and CDR2 as FQNNGV. The CDR3 spans 13 residues. V dropped 5 bases and J dropped 6 bases, with 13 bases sitting between them. The chain's CDR3 is CASSPGRGDGYTF. The CDR3 nucleotides read TGTGCCAGCAGCCCCGGGCGCGGAGATGGCTACACCTTC.

At least ten counts were recorded for this clonotype. The chain recombines TRBV3-1 with TRBJ2-5, with D perhaps matching TRBD2 (7 bases). The CDR3 runs 15 residues. The V gene lost 4 bases and the J gene lost 5 bases, with 17 bases spanning the gap. Germline V CDR1 and CDR2: LGHDT, YNNKEL (reference sequence). CDR3 DNA: TGTGCCAGCAGCCCCCCGTGGGGGGGCCCGGAGACCCAGTACTTC. Amino acid sequence: CASSPPWGGPETQYF.

This rearrangement joins TRBV20-1 to TRBJ1-1; a possible D gene is TRBD1 (6 bases). V was shortened by 3 bases and J by 7 bases, with 9 bases between the two germline ends. Germline CDR1 DFQATT, CDR2 SNEGSKA (reference sequence). This CDR3 spans 11 amino acids. The CDR3: CSASRQVEAFF. The CDR3 bases are TGCAGTGCTAGCCGACAGGTTGAAGCTTTCTTT.

Only a few counts were recorded for this clonotype. The chain couples TRBV11-2 to TRBJ2-1; D tentatively reads TRBD1 or TRBD2 (5 bases each). The CDR3 has 15 residues. The V gene's germline CDR1 is SGHAT and CDR2 FQNNGV. Trimming took 5 bases from V and 6 from J, leaving 17 bases between them. The CDR3 region has the DNA TGTGCCAGCAGCCACCGGGACCCCACCGCCAATGAGCAGTTCTTC. Translation gives CASSHRDPTANEQFF.

This chain joins TRBV5-1 and TRBJ1-2, with D unclear. CDR1 and CDR2 (germline): SGHRS, YFSETQ. The CDR3 sequence is 14 residues long. V shed 0 bases and J shed 4 bases, with 10 bases lying between them. CDR3 sequence: CASSLGSPIYGYTF. CDR3 sequence (DNA): TGCGCCAGCAGCTTGGGTAGCCCGATCTATGGCTACACCTTC.

In its sample, this clonotype was seen many times. This sequence joins TRBV7-8 and TRBJ2-1, with 8 bases identical to TRBD2. Germline V CDR1 and CDR2: SGHVS, FQNEAQ. The CDR3 has 15 amino acids. Trimming removed 3 bases from V and 6 bases from J; junction bases left unmatched: 7. Written as DNA, the CDR3 is TGTGCCAGCAGCTTCCCGGGACTAGTGCGCAATGAGCAGTTCTTC. Translating gives CASSFPGLVRNEQFF. The complete variable domain, with remaining parts taken from reference TRBV7-8 and TRBJ2-1, reads GAGVSQSPRYKVAKRGQDVALRCDPISGHVSLFWYQQALGQGPEFLTYFQNEAQLDKSGLPSDRFFAERPEGSVSTLKIQRTQQEDSAVYLCASSFPGLVRNEQFFGPGTRLTVL.

This rearrangement joins TRBV24-1 to TRBJ2-5; D is unclear. Germline CDR1 reads KGHDR; CDR2 reads SFDVKD. This CDR3 comprises 11 residues. V shed 3 bases and J shed 5 bases, with 3 bases lying between them. The CDR3 here is CATSDRETQYF. The CDR3, as DNA: TGTGCCACCAGTGATCGGGAGACCCAGTACTTC.

This clonotype occurred a few times. The J gene is TRBJ1-1, the V gene TRBV7-9, with no clear D. The CDR3 runs 13 residues. The germline V and J ends were trimmed by 3 bases and 3 bases, with 8 bases remaining between them. CDR1 and CDR2 (germline): SEHNR, FQNEAQ (reference sequence). CDR3 residues: CASSFGVDTEAFF. The CDR3 DNA sequence: TGTGCCAGCAGCTTCGGCGTTGACACTGAAGCTTTCTTT.

This clonotype was seen more than once but under ten times. V is TRBV7-2 and J is TRBJ1-3; 7 positions match TRBD1. This CDR3 has 13 amino acids. Germline V CDR1 and CDR2: SGHTA, FQGNSA. The J segment lost 3 bases and the V segment lost 11 bases, leaving 7 bases of the junction unmatched. CDR3 sequence: CAVRTGVGNTIYF. The CDR3 region has the DNA TGTGCCGTCAGAACAGGGGTTGGAAACACCATATATTTT.

This clonotype was counted only a few times. The rearrangement links TRBV5-4 to TRBJ2-5; a weak D match, TRBD1 (6 bases). V was trimmed by 0 bases and J by 1 base, leaving 10 bases between them. Germline V CDR1 and CDR2: SGHNT, YYREEE (reference sequence). The CDR3 is made up of 15 amino acids. The CDR3 region has the DNA TGTGCCAGCAGCTTGGCCACAGGGCCCCAAGAGACCCAGTACTTC. Translation: CASSLATGPQETQYF.

This clonotype appeared a few times. The chain carries TRBV20-1 and TRBJ1-5; D uncertain. This CDR3 has 12 residues. The V end was cut by 4 bases, the J end by 5 bases, with 9 bases between. Germline CDR1 reads DFQATT; CDR2 reads SNEGSKA (reference sequence). CDR3 bases: TGCAGTGCTACGGACGTTGATCAGCCCCAGCATTTT. Protein product: CSATDVDQPQHF.

This clonotype has only a few counts. V usage is TRBV6-2 or TRBV6-3 and J usage is TRBJ1-1; TRBD1 is a possible D gene (5 bases). Between the trimmed V and J ends, which lost 3 bases and 6 bases, there was a span of 17 bases. The CDR3 runs to 15 residues. Looked up from germline, CDR1 is MNHEY and CDR2 is SVGEGT. This CDR3 is CASSYRRGRVAEAFF. CDR3 sequence (DNA): TGTGCCAGCAGTTATAGGCGGGGCCGTGTAGCTGAAGCTTTCTTT.

This chain joins TRBV12-3 or TRBV12-4 and TRBJ2-1; tentative D call: TRBD2 (6 bases). The CDR3 length is 15 residues. V lost 4 bases and J 2 bases, leaving 12 bases between the germline ends. The CDR3, as DNA: TGTGCCAGCAGTTCCGAGCGGGCCACCTACAATGAGCAGTTCTTC. Its translation: CASSSERATYNEQFF.

The chain couples TRBV27 to TRBJ2-5, with D hard to call. Germline V gives CDR1 MNHEY, CDR2 SMNVEV (reference sequence). V was trimmed by 6 bases and J by 5 bases, leaving 10 bases between them. The CDR3 consists of 12 residues. CDR3 amino acids: CASRERWETQYF. The CDR3 nucleotides read TGTGCCAGCAGGGAGAGGTGGGAGACCCAGTACTTC.

The chain combines TRBV7-2 with TRBJ1-6, with 9 bases aligning to TRBD1. CDR3 length equals 15 residues. Germline loops: CDR1 SGHTA, CDR2 FQGNSA. After removal of 5 bases from V and 8 bases from J, the junction contained 7 bases not matched to a gene. CDR3 region: CASSIGDRVYSPLHF. The DNA for the CDR3 is TGTGCCAGCAGCATTGGGGACAGGGTCTATTCACCCCTCCACTTT.

This chain joins TRBV2 and TRBJ1-2; 8 nucleotides match TRBD1. This CDR3 has 14 residues. The germline CDR1 and CDR2 sequences are SNHLY and FYNNEI. Losses at the gene ends were 6 bases for V and 9 bases for J; bases not matched to a gene: 12. CDR3 DNA sequence: TGTGCCAGCAGGGGGACAGGACTGGTTTTACGCTACACCTTC. Translating gives CASRGTGLVLRYTF.

In nucleotides, the CDR3 is TGTGCCAGCAGCTTCTCGGCAGGGTCAGAAGCTTTCTTT. This codes for CASSFSAGSEAFF. This chain links TRBV7-3 with TRBJ1-1; D is possibly TRBD1 (5 bases). The V gene's germline CDR1 is SGHTA and CDR2 FQGTGA. The CDR3 is made up of 13 amino acids. Between the trimmed V and J ends, which lost 3 bases and 8 bases, there was a span of 13 bases. Using reference TRBV7-3 and TRBJ1-1 for the parts outside the CDR3, the full variable domain is GAGVSQTPSNKVTEKGKYVELRCDPISGHTALYWYRQSLGQGPEFLIYFQGTGAADDSGLPNDRFFAVRPEGSVSTLKIQRTERGDSAVYLCASSFSAGSEAFFGQGTRLTVV.

V gene TRBV12-3 or TRBV12-4 combines with J gene TRBJ1-1, with D perhaps matching TRBD1 (5 bases). Trimming left V 5 bases short and J 10 bases short, with 14 bases between. The CDR3 consists of 12 residues. This CDR3 is CASSAPGISAFF. The CDR3 DNA is TGTGCCAGCAGTGCCCCAGGGATCTCAGCTTTCTTT.

This clonotype was seen a handful of times. The chain has TRBV5-1 and TRBJ2-3; D is ambiguous. Germline V gene data show CDR1 as SGHRS and CDR2 as YFSETQ. V gave up 0 bases and J gave up 2 bases, with 7 bases separating them. The length of the CDR3 is 14 residues. CDR3 DNA sequence: TGCGCCAGCAGCTTGGTACTCGACACAGATACGCAGTATTTT. Its translation is CASSLVLDTDTQYF. The whole variable domain, remainder taken from reference TRBV5-1 and TRBJ2-3, is KAGVTQTPRYLIKTRGQQVTLSCSPISGHRSVSWYQQTPGQGLQFLFEYFSETQRNKGNFPGRFSGRQFSNSRSEMNVSTLELGDSALYLCASSLVLDTDTQYFGPGTRLTVL.

The CDR3 DNA reads TGTGCCAGCAGCCGGGGGGTCGAGCAGTACGTC. It codes for CASSRGVEQYV. The chain uses TRBV28 and TRBJ2-7; TRBD2 aligns across 7 bases. The trim removed 6 bases at V and 6 bases at J, leaving 2 bases unmatched. CDR1 is MDHEN, CDR2 SYDVKM, per germline. The CDR3 runs 11 residues.

The table lists this clonotype with many counts. The gene calls are TRBV12-3 or TRBV12-4 and TRBJ2-3; D unresolved. Between the trimmed V and J ends, which lost 1 base and 5 bases, there was a span of 7 bases. The CDR3 has 13 residues. The CDR3 nucleotides are TGTGCCAGCAGTTTAGAATCCGTAGATACGCAGTATTTT. Encoded protein: CASSLESVDTQYF.

The chain links TRBV7-9 to TRBJ2-3; D is unresolved. This CDR3 region has 15 residues. V lost 7 bases, J lost 0 bases, and 14 bases lay in between. Germline V gene lookup returns CDR1 SEHNR and CDR2 FQNEAQ (reference sequence). CDR3 protein: CASTHPGPSTDTQYF. DNA of the CDR3: TGTGCCAGCACCCACCCCGGGCCTAGCACAGATACGCAGTATTTT.

V gene TRBV11-2 combines with J gene TRBJ2-4, with 8 bases identical to TRBD2. Germline V gene sequence: CDR1 SGHAT, CDR2 FQNNGV. V dropped 5 bases and J dropped 0; count of bases not matched to a gene: 9. The CDR3 is 17 amino acids. CDR3 sequence (DNA): TGTGCCAGCAGCCCCGTCGGGGGGGGTCTAGCCAAAAACATTCAGTACTTC. Translated, it gives CASSPVGGGLAKNIQYF.

The V and J genes are TRBV4-3 and TRBJ2-7, with 9 nucleotides matching TRBD1. The CDR3 sequence is 14 residues long. V shed 4 bases and J 6 bases; nucleotides not matched to a gene: 7. Germline V gives CDR1 LGHNA, CDR2 YSLEER. CDR3 protein: CASSPGQGPGEQYF. The CDR3 DNA sequence: TGCGCCAGCAGCCCGGGACAGGGCCCCGGCGAGCAGTACTTC.

In its sample, this clonotype was seen a few times. V usage is TRBV3-1 and J usage is TRBJ2-5, with D hard to call. The V gene lost 0 bases and the J gene lost 7 bases, with 6 bases spanning the gap. CDR3 length: 12 residues. Germline CDR1 reads LGHDT; CDR2 reads YNNKEL (reference sequence). CDR3 coding DNA: TGTGCCAGCAGCCAAGAGGAGAGGACCCAGTACTTC. Protein product: CASSQEERTQYF.